A single T cell receptor beta chain is shown here with its context. CDR3 length equals 13 residues. Trimming at V came to 5 bases and at J to 7 bases, leaving 3 bases not matched to a gene. The entry originates in a study of blood T cell repertoires in COVID-19. Study at large: COVID-19 samples from acute and convalescent phases originated in the United States, Italy and Spain. The analysed material was cDNA or gDNA that came from T cells, B-cell-depleted T cells, or PBMCs.

Per the authors' pipeline: Reference gene primer amplification gave estimated nucleated cell counts. Produced via immunoSEQ multiplex PCR; TCRdb's table is partial and in-frame only. That table supplies the V and J calls and clone size; D and trimming were determined from the DNA. This sample has roughly 200,000 clones, with roughly 80% found just once. Sample: peripheral blood. This chain links TRBV12-3 or TRBV12-4 with TRBJ1-2, with TRBD1 matching 11 bases. The receptor was derived from a man in his forties or fifties who had recovered from COVID-19. CDR3 protein: CASSAGTGGGYTF. The CDR3 DNA sequence: TGTGCCAGCAGTGCCGGGACAGGGGGTGGCTACACCTTC.